This is a list of T cell receptor beta chains from one sample in a study of cytomegalovirus exposure and HLA in healthy donors. TCRdb keeps only in-frame clones here, not all; method: immunoSEQ multiplex PCR. The table lists 80,000 or so clones, 63% of them singletons. The sequenced sample consisted of PBMCs. The receptor source for this set is a man younger than 40 in good health and CMV-seropositive. Each CDR3 is given with its conserved first and last residue. A D gene is named only where the DNA matches it firmly. The size entry is marked missing in some rows and otherwise reads once, few, many or a size class.

D	J	size	V	CDR3	DNA
TRBD1	TRBJ2-3	few	TRBV6-6	CASSWGQITDTQYF	TGTGCCAGCAGTTGGGGACAGATCACAGATACGCAGTATTTT
TRBD2	TRBJ2-2	NA	TRBV27	CASSWGLAGGTGELFF	TGTGCCAGCAGTTGGGGACTAGCGGGGGGCACCGGGGAGCTGTTTTTT
NA	TRBJ2-2	few	TRBV7-3	CATPHRNTGELFF	TGTGCCACCCCCCACAGGAACACCGGGGAGCTGTTTTTT
TRBD2	TRBJ2-3	NA	TRBV13	CASSAGLAGDTQYF	TGTGCCAGCAGCGCCGGACTAGCGGGGGATACGCAGTATTTT
NA	TRBJ2-1	NA	TRBV27	CASSFGGALYNEQFF	TGTGCCAGCAGTTTCGGAGGGGCGCTCTACAATGAGCAGTTCTTC
NA	TRBJ2-7	NA	TRBV15	CATSRGFTDEQYF	TGTGCCACCAGCAGAGGGTTTACGGACGAGCAGTACTTC
TRBD1	TRBJ2-5	NA	TRBV7-3	CASSSAGTGIGETQYF	TGTGCCAGCAGCTCCGCCGGGACAGGGATTGGAGAGACCCAGTACTTC
NA	TRBJ1-4	NA	TRBV5-4	CASKEGNGEKLFF	TGTGCCAGCAAGGAGGGGAACGGTGAAAAACTGTTTTTT
TRBD2	TRBJ2-1	NA	TRBV9	CASGTTPNEQFF	TGTGCCAGCGGGACTACACCAAATGAGCAGTTCTTC
NA	TRBJ1-1	once	TRBV2	CASSGGINTEAFF	TGTGCCAGTAGTGGGGGCATCAACACTGAAGCTTTCTTT
TRBD1	TRBJ2-1	few	TRBV28	CASSPLSDRAYNEQFF	TGTGCCAGCAGTCCCCTCTCAGACAGGGCCTACAATGAGCAGTTCTTC
NA	TRBJ2-1	NA	TRBV6-5	CASSYSSLYNEQFF	TGTGCCAGCAGTTACTCGAGTCTGTACAATGAGCAGTTCTTC
TRBD1	TRBJ2-7	once	TRBV7-9	CASSLGDRVYEQYF	TGTGCCAGCAGCTTAGGCGACAGGGTTTACGAGCAGTACTTC
TRBD1	TRBJ2-3	few	TRBV9	CASSQTGKDTDTQYF	TGTGCCAGCAGCCAGACAGGGAAGGACACAGATACGCAGTATTTT
NA	TRBJ2-7	few	TRBV11-3	CASSGTGLKYEQYF	TGTGCCAGCAGCGGTACGGGACTCAAGTACGAGCAGTACTTC
TRBD2	TRBJ2-7	NA	TRBV2	CAARSSGGVPSYEQYF	TGTGCCGCCCGGTCTAGCGGGGGCGTACCCTCCTACGAGCAGTACTTC
TRBD2	TRBJ2-3	NA	TRBV12-5	CASEASGADTQYF	TGTGCTAGTGAGGCTAGCGGGGCAGATACGCAGTATTTT
NA	TRBJ1-5	few	TRBV15	CATSRGWQSNQPQHF	TGTGCCACCAGCAGAGGGTGGCAGAGCAATCAGCCCCAGCATTTT
NA	TRBJ1-5	once	TRBV5-1	CASRDGTHSNQPQHF	TGCGCCAGCAGGGATGGGACACATAGCAATCAGCCCCAGCATTTT
NA	TRBJ2-7	NA	TRBV11-2	CASSFSSFYEQYF	TGTGCCAGCAGCTTCAGTTCTTTCTACGAGCAGTACTTC
NA	TRBJ1-1	NA	TRBV6-5	CASLLRRDSEAFF	TGTGCCAGCCTCCTTAGGAGGGACTCTGAAGCTTTCTTT
TRBD2	TRBJ2-1	NA	TRBV28	CASSVGRLAGGPFYNEQFF	TGTGCCAGCAGCGTGGGGCGGCTAGCGGGAGGGCCTTTCTACAATGAGCAGTTCTTC
TRBD1	TRBJ1-4	NA	TRBV28	CASSPDRGEKLFF	TGTGCCAGCAGCCCGGACAGGGGTGAAAAACTGTTTTTT
NA	TRBJ1-2	NA	TRBV28	CASSPSNYGYTF	TGTGCCAGCTCCCCTTCTAACTATGGCTACACCTTC
NA	TRBJ2-2	NA	TRBV19	CASSNPPRARRTGELFF	TGTGCCAGTAGTAACCCCCCCCGAGCTAGGCGAACCGGGGAGCTGTTTTTT
NA	TRBJ2-1	NA	TRBV2	CASSENRDSYNEQFF	TGTGCCAGCAGCGAAAACAGGGACTCCTACAATGAGCAGTTCTTC
NA	TRBJ1-1	NA	TRBV18	CASPPIRGARGTEAFF	TGTGCCAGCCCACCGATTCGGGGGGCAAGGGGGACTGAAGCTTTCTTT
TRBD1	TRBJ2-7	NA	TRBV2	CASSRDMDRGGTYEQYF	TGTGCCAGCAGCCGCGACATGGACAGGGGCGGAACCTACGAGCAGTACTTC
NA	TRBJ2-7	once	TRBV25-1	CASSERGAYEQYF	TGTGCCAGCAGTGAGAGAGGAGCCTACGAGCAGTACTTC
TRBD1	TRBJ1-1	NA	TRBV27	CASRRDSSLNTEAFF	TGTGCCAGCAGGAGGGACAGCTCCCTGAACACTGAAGCTTTCTTT
TRBD1	TRBJ2-1	NA	TRBV5-6	CASSLDFGQGEGEQFF	TGTGCCAGCAGCTTGGACTTCGGACAGGGAGAAGGTGAGCAGTTCTTC
TRBD2	TRBJ2-7	NA	TRBV28	CASSFSGLAGGEQYF	TGTGCCAGCAGTTTTTCGGGGCTAGCGGGAGGCGAGCAGTACTTC